These 27 T cell receptor beta chains were sequenced from one sample in a study of cytomegalovirus exposure and HLA in healthy donors. A multiplex PCR was run with 60 Vbeta primers and 13 Jbeta primers. Assay: immunoSEQ multiplex PCR; the TCRdb copy retains only in-frame clones and omits some. The sample carries over 120,000 clones, roughly 78% recorded once. Sequenced: PBMCs. The receptors derive from a female donor in good health and CMV-seronegative.

This sequence joins TRBV27 and TRBJ2-2; 8 positions agree with TRBD1. Per germline, CDR1 MNHEY and CDR2 SMNVEV (reference sequence). There are 15 residues in the CDR3. V lost 6 bases, J lost 6 bases, and 9 bases stayed unmatched. CDR3 DNA: TGTGCCAGCAGCCTCCGGGACAGGCCCGCCGGGGAGCTGTTTTTT. This sequence encodes CASSLRDRPAGELFF.

This clone has only one observation. The chain combines TRBV5-1 with TRBJ2-2; D gene ambiguous. The CDR3 extends over 15 amino acids. The V end was cut by 6 bases, the J end by 1 base, with 13 bases between. Germline loops: CDR1 SGHRS, CDR2 YFSETQ. The CDR3: CASTYRVMNTGELFF. The DNA for the CDR3 is TGCGCCAGCACATACCGAGTGATGAACACCGGGGAGCTGTTTTTT.

This sequence joins TRBV20-1 and TRBJ2-1; D not certain. The germline V and J ends were trimmed by 3 bases and 8 bases, with 5 bases remaining between them. Germline V CDR1 and CDR2: DFQATT, SNEGSKA (reference sequence). There are 10 residues in the CDR3. The CDR3 protein is CSASADEQFF. The CDR3 nucleotides are TGCAGTGCTAGTGCGGATGAGCAGTTCTTC.

The chain has TRBV6-1 and TRBJ2-5; weak D call: TRBD2 (7 bases). Germline V lookup: CDR1 MNHNS, CDR2 SASEGT. The CDR3 has 13 amino acids. V was cut by 6 bases and J by 5 bases, with 13 bases left in between. CDR3 sequence: CASRWGGRETQYF. The DNA for the CDR3 is TGTGCCAGCAGGTGGGGGGGCAGGGAGACCCAGTACTTC.

This sequence joins TRBV5-8 and TRBJ1-1; D remains unclear. Trimming left V 1 base short and J 0 bases short, with 7 bases between. Germline assignment: CDR1 SGHTS and CDR2 YDEGEE. CDR3 length: 14 amino acids. CDR3: CASSLMAVNTEAFF. The CDR3 coding sequence is TGTGCCAGCAGCTTGATGGCGGTGAACACTGAAGCTTTCTTT.

The rearrangement uses TRBV5-1 and TRBJ2-5; D perhaps matches TRBD2 (6 bases). CDR1 SGHRS and CDR2 YFSETQ come from the germline V gene. CDR3 size: 13 residues. The V gene lost 4 bases and the J gene lost 5 bases, with 12 bases spanning the gap. CDR3 region: CASSDASEETQYF. In nucleotides, the CDR3 is TGCGCCAGCAGCGATGCTAGCGAGGAGACCCAGTACTTC.

This rearrangement joins TRBV5-1 to TRBJ1-2, with TRBD1 identical over 8 bases. Germline V gene lookup returns CDR1 SGHRS and CDR2 YFSETQ. The CDR3 runs 15 residues. The V segment lost 3 bases and the J segment 2 bases; nucleotides outside the gene matches: 6. The CDR3 DNA sequence: TGCGCCAGCAGCTCCATGACAGGGGCCAACTATGGCTACACCTTC. It yields the protein CASSSMTGANYGYTF.

The table lists this clone with a count of one. This CDR3 is CASSEAGQGGEQYF. DNA for the CDR3: TGCGCCAGCAGTGAAGCGGGACAGGGGGGCGAGCAGTACTTC. V usage is TRBV10-1 and J usage is TRBJ2-7; 11 nucleotides match TRBD1. The CDR3 sequence is 14 residues long. Germline CDR1 is WNHNN and CDR2 is SYGVQD (reference sequence). V was clipped by 3 bases and J by 6 bases; unmatched bases: 4.

J is TRBJ2-2 and V is TRBV5-4; 16 bases map to TRBD2. The CDR3 is 18 amino acids. In germline, CDR1 is SGHNT, CDR2 YYREEE (reference sequence). The junction had 8 bases not matched to a gene; V was cut back by 4 bases and J by 5 bases. The CDR3 loop reads CASSAGLAGGPRTGELFF. CDR3 in DNA: TGTGCCAGCAGCGCGGGACTAGCGGGAGGGCCAAGGACCGGGGAGCTGTTTTTT.

The chain has TRBV27 and TRBJ2-1; D is possibly TRBD2 (5 bases). The CDR3 totals 15 residues. CDR1 MNHEY and CDR2 SMNVEV come from the germline V gene (reference sequence). Trimming took off 2 bases at V and 6 bases at J, with 14 bases between the two ends. This CDR3 is CASSLGRPLGNEQFF. The CDR3 bases are TGTGCCAGCAGTTTAGGGAGACCCCTGGGCAATGAGCAGTTCTTC.

This clone was seen more than once but under ten times. V is TRBV5-1 and J is TRBJ2-7; D may be TRBD2 (5 bases). V shed 4 bases and J shed 2 bases, with 16 bases lying between them. Per the germline V gene, CDR1 is SGHRS and CDR2 is YFSETQ. This CDR3 spans 15 amino acids. This chain's CDR3 is CASSPTTGSAYEQYF. The CDR3 DNA is TGCGCCAGCAGCCCGACTACCGGAAGCGCCTACGAGCAGTACTTC.

Only a few counts were recorded for this clone. This chain connects TRBV27 to TRBJ1-6; D remains unclear. The CDR3 has 15 residues. Trimming left V 3 bases short and J 9 bases short, with 15 bases between. Germline V lookup: CDR1 MNHEY, CDR2 SMNVEV (reference sequence). The CDR3 nucleotides read TGTGCCAGCAGTTTGAAGGAGTCCCCAATTTCACCCCTCCACTTT. Protein product: CASSLKESPISPLHF.

This clone was counted a single time. V gene TRBV27 combines with J gene TRBJ2-2; TRBD2 matches at 9 bases. J was trimmed by 5 bases and V by 4 bases; bases with no gene match: 11. This CDR3 comprises 17 residues. From germline, CDR1 is MNHEY and CDR2 SMNVEV (reference sequence). Here the CDR3 reads CASSSLFGLARTGELFF. The CDR3 DNA is TGTGCCAGCAGTTCGCTTTTTGGACTAGCGAGAACCGGGGAGCTGTTTTTT.

The chain joins TRBV19 to TRBJ1-2; possibly TRBD1 for D (6 bases). The CDR3 loop spans 15 amino acids. Trimming cost V 4 bases and J 8 bases, with 20 bases left between them. Germline V gene lookup returns CDR1 LNHDA and CDR2 SQIVND (reference sequence). In nucleotides, the CDR3 is TGTGCCAGTAGTACACCCGACAGGACTTGGTGGGGCTACACCTTC. It yields the protein CASSTPDRTWWGYTF. Supplemented by reference TRBV19 and TRBJ1-2, the full variable domain reads DGGITQSPKYLFRKEGQNVTLSCEQNLNHDAMYWYRQDPGQGLRLIYYSQIVNDFQKGDIAEGYSVSREKKESFPLTVTSAQKNPTAFYLCASSTPDRTWWGYTFGSGTRLTVV.

The chain has TRBV9 and TRBJ1-3; possibly TRBD1 for D (6 bases). The CDR3 is 19 amino acids. The V and J ends lost 4 bases and 0 bases respectively, with 23 bases between them. CDR1 and CDR2 from the germline V gene are SGDLS and YYNGEE. Here the CDR3 DNA reads TGTGCCAGCAGCCCAGACCCGAGGGGGACCGAAAGCTCTGGAAACACCATATATTTT. Protein: CASSPDPRGTESSGNTIYF.

This clone was seen more than once but under ten times. The CDR3 region has the DNA TGTGCCAGCCGGGATCGTCGGGGGGGAATTGAAAAACTGTTTTTT. Amino acids: CASRDRRGGIEKLFF. The chain carries TRBV5-6 and TRBJ1-4, with a weak D call TRBD1 (5 bases). Between the trimmed V and J ends, which lost 7 bases and 7 bases, there was a span of 20 bases. The CDR3 has 15 amino acids. CDR1 is SGHDT, CDR2 YYEEEE, per germline.

This clone was seen only a few times. This chain links TRBV7-2 with TRBJ1-1; 8 nucleotides agree with TRBD1. The CDR3 loop spans 15 amino acids. Trimming took 3 bases from V and 4 from J; bases not matched to a gene: 7. Germline CDR1 and CDR2: SGHTA and FQGNSA. CDR3 in DNA: TGTGCCAGCAGCTTCCCCGACAGGGGTCCCACTGAAGCTTTCTTT. Encoded protein: CASSFPDRGPTEAFF.

The genes are TRBV27 and TRBJ1-6; 10 bases match TRBD1. Looked up from germline, CDR1 is MNHEY and CDR2 is SMNVEV (reference sequence). The CDR3 runs to 16 residues. V gave up 4 bases and J gave up 9 bases; unmatched junction bases: 9. CDR3 bases: TGTGCCAGCAGTTCCCACCCGACAGGGGGCGTTTCACCCCTCCACTTT. This sequence encodes CASSSHPTGGVSPLHF.

CDR3 nucleotide sequence: TGTGCCAGCAGCTTGATACAGGAGGCGGGGGAGCAGTACTTC. Amino acid sequence: CASSLIQEAGEQYF. This sequence joins TRBV5-6 and TRBJ2-7, with a weak D call TRBD2 (6 bases). V was clipped by 1 base and J by 7 bases, with 15 bases between them. The CDR3 runs 14 residues. Looked up from germline, CDR1 is SGHDT and CDR2 is YYEEEE.

The chain joins TRBV30 to TRBJ1-1; a weak D match, TRBD1 (5 bases). In germline, CDR1 is GTSNPN, CDR2 SVGIG (reference sequence). Deletions cut 1 base from V and 2 bases from J, with 11 bases between. The CDR3 spans 14 residues. Written as DNA, the CDR3 is TGTGCCTGGAGTGGGGGCAGCCGAAACACTGAAGCTTTCTTT. Translation: CAWSGGSRNTEAFF.

This clone turned up a few times. The V call is TRBV6-1, the J call TRBJ1-5, with a tentative D call TRBD1 (5 bases). The CDR3 loop spans 14 amino acids. With 6 bases removed from V and 3 bases from J, the gap between germline ends came to 12 bases. The germline V gene encodes CDR1 MNHNS and CDR2 SASEGT. CDR3 DNA sequence: TGTGCCAGCAGGCCCCAGGGAATCAATCAGCCCCAGCATTTT. As protein: CASRPQGINQPQHF.

This chain uses TRBV9 with TRBJ2-5, with a tentative D call TRBD1 (5 bases). The end of the DNA fits TRBJ2-7 better, so the J call may be wrong. In germline, CDR1 is SGDLS, CDR2 YYNGEE. The CDR3 spans 15 residues. In DNA form, the CDR3 reads TGTGCCAGCAGCGTAGATCAGGGTGGGTCCTACGAGCAGTACTTC. This encodes CASSVDQGGSYEQYF.

The V gene is TRBV14, the J gene TRBJ2-7; D unclear. The CDR3 covers 13 residues. Trimming stripped 2 bases from V and 2 bases from J, with 7 bases between. Germline values: CDR1 SGHDN, CDR2 FVKESK. The CDR3 region has the DNA TGTGCCAGCAGCCAACAGGCTGCCTACGAGCAGTACTTC. It yields the protein CASSQQAAYEQYF.

This chain connects TRBV30 to TRBJ2-7, with 10 nucleotides matching TRBD1. V was pared by 5 bases and J by 5 bases, with 9 bases of the junction left unmatched. The CDR3 totals 14 residues. Germline V gene lookup returns CDR1 GTSNPN and CDR2 SVGIG (reference sequence). As DNA, the CDR3 is TGTGCCTGGGGGCCGGGACAGGGGTTACACGAGCAGTACTTC. It specifies CAWGPGQGLHEQYF.

This clone was counted only a few times. V is TRBV10-3 and J is TRBJ1-3; TRBD1 aligns across 7 bases. V was clipped by 7 bases and J by 1 base; unmatched bases: 7. The CDR3 runs 15 residues. Germline assignment: CDR1 ENHRY and CDR2 SYGVKD. CDR3 nucleotides: TGTGCCATCACTCCAGGGGGACTTTCTGGAAACACCATATATTTT. It is translated as CAITPGGLSGNTIYF.

This sequence joins TRBV30 and TRBJ2-1, with TRBD2 matching over 11 bases. CDR1 and CDR2 (germline): GTSNPN, SVGIG (reference sequence). Trimming took 5 bases from V and 9 from J; bases not matched to a gene: 6. The CDR3 spans 13 residues. The CDR3 coding sequence is TGTGCCTGGGGGCTAGCGGGAGGTGGTGAGCAGTTCTTC. The encoded protein is CAWGLAGGGEQFF.

The chain is built from TRBV2 and TRBJ1-5; 9 nucleotides agree with TRBD1. V was pared by 6 bases and J by 0 bases, with 9 bases of the junction left unmatched. The CDR3 length is 17 residues. The germline V gene has CDR1 SNHLY and CDR2 FYNNEI. CDR3 DNA sequence: TGTGCCAGCAGCTCCGGGACAGGGCCGTATAGCAATCAGCCCCAGCATTTT. Residues: CASSSGTGPYSNQPQHF.